This is a list of T cell receptor beta chains from one sample in a study of read filtering for tumor transcriptome and immune sequencing. From the reads, TCRdb called clonotypes with MiXCR, one entry per CDR3 protein. The sample lists about 130,000 distinct CDR3 sequences, 13% seen once, with about 11% in the top ten. Sequenced: a population of CD138-negative cells sorted from bone marrow. All receptors derive from a donor aged 40 or over with multiple myeloma. Each CDR3 is given with its conserved first and last residue. The D gene is left open where the match is weak. Clone size, where shown, is once, few, many, or a class for clones that have expanded.

clone size	D gene	V gene	J gene	CDR3 protein	CDR3 DNA
many	TRBD2	TRBV3-1	TRBJ2-2	CASSQVLAGVGAGELFF	TGTGCCAGCAGCCAAGTTCTAGCGGGAGTCGGGGCCGGGGAGCTGTTTTTT
many	TRBD2	TRBV27	TRBJ2-2	CASRKGLAGYTGELFF	TGTGCCAGCAGGAAAGGGCTAGCGGGATACACCGGGGAGCTGTTTTTT
many	TRBD2	TRBV5-1	TRBJ2-5	CASSLEVSGGGTQYF	TGCGCCAGCAGCTTGGAGGTCAGCGGGGGAGGGACCCAGTACTTC
many	.	TRBV25-1	TRBJ2-1	CASSPWGVHEQFF	TGTGCCAGCAGTCCCTGGGGGGTCCATGAGCAGTTCTTC
many	TRBD1	TRBV6-2/TRBV6-3	TRBJ1-1	CASSYRGPNTEAFF	TGTGCCAGCAGTTACAGGGGGCCGAACACTGAAGCTTTCTTT
.	.	TRBV6-2/TRBV6-3	TRBJ1-1	CASSYRTNTEAFF	TGTGCCAGCAGTTACCGGACGAACACTGAAGCTTTCTTT
many	TRBD1	TRBV7-2	TRBJ2-3	CASSSDRASTDTQYF	TGTGCCAGCAGCTCCGACAGGGCTAGCACAGATACGCAGTATTTT
many	.	TRBV5-1	TRBJ2-2	CASSLVLTGELFF	TGCGCCAGCAGCTTGGTACTAACCGGGGAGCTGTTTTTT
few	.	TRBV12-3/TRBV12-4	TRBJ2-3	CASSTRGVPDTQYF	TGTGCCAGCAGCACTAGGGGTGTACCAGATACGCAGTATTTT
many	TRBD1	TRBV3-1	TRBJ1-6	CASSQEGTGGYSPLHF	TGTGCCAGCAGCCAAGAGGGGACAGGGGGCTATTCACCCCTCCACTTT
.	TRBD2	TRBV3-1	TRBJ2-3	CASSLLASGGASDTQYF	TGTGCCAGCAGCCTCTTGGCTAGCGGGGGGGCCTCCGATACGCAGTATTTT
many	.	TRBV27	TRBJ1-2	CASSLGVGRGYGYTF	TGTGCCAGCAGTTTAGGGGTCGGCAGGGGCTATGGCTACACCTTC
many	.	TRBV5-1	TRBJ2-3	CASSLAGTYRTDTQYF	TGCGCCAGCAGCTTGGCCGGCACCTACCGCACAGATACGCAGTATTTT
many	.	TRBV11-2	TRBJ2-3	CASLGADTQYF	TGTGCCAGCCTGGGGGCAGATACGCAGTATTTT
many	TRBD2	TRBV5-1	TRBJ2-1	CASSATSGGIYNEQFF	TGCGCCAGCAGCGCAACTAGCGGGGGGATCTACAATGAGCAGTTCTTC
few	.	TRBV4-1	TRBJ2-2	CASSQVSTAGELFF	TGCGCCAGCAGCCAAGTATCAACAGCCGGGGAGCTGTTTTTT
many	TRBD2	TRBV7-9	TRBJ2-1	CASSQPGLAGEGEQFF	TGTGCCAGCAGCCAGCCGGGACTAGCGGGAGAGGGTGAGCAGTTCTTC
.	.	TRBV28	TRBJ2-5	CASASGGHQETQYF	TGTGCCAGCGCGTCAGGGGGGCACCAAGAGACCCAGTACTTC
many	TRBD1	TRBV29-1	TRBJ1-2	CSTYSVGQGGYGYTF	TGCAGCACCTACTCCGTCGGACAGGGGGGCTATGGCTACACCTTC
few	TRBD2	TRBV29-1	TRBJ2-3	CSATPGLALDTQYF	TGCAGCGCAACACCGGGACTAGCGTTGGATACGCAGTATTTT
many	.	TRBV5-1	TRBJ1-6	CASSSGTVQNSPLHF	TGCGCCAGCAGCTCTGGGACCGTACAAAATTCACCCCTCCACTTT
.	.	TRBV18	TRBJ1-3	CASSSGLSGNTIYF	TGTGCCAGCTCTTCAGGGCTATCTGGAAACACCATATATTTT
many	.	TRBV28	TRBJ1-1	CASSPPGTRGGDTEAFF	TGTGCCAGCAGTCCCCCCGGGACACGCGGAGGGGACACTGAAGCTTTCTTT
.	TRBD2	TRBV19	TRBJ2-3	CASSTTSGGVDTQYF	TGTGCCAGTAGTACAACTAGCGGGGGGGTGGATACGCAGTATTTT
few	.	TRBV13	TRBJ2-1	CASSSGANTYNEQFF	TGTGCCAGCAGCTCTGGGGCCAACACCTACAATGAGCAGTTCTTC
many	TRBD2	TRBV19	TRBJ2-7	CASSLRGVAGGYEQYF	TGTGCCAGTAGCCTCCGAGGTGTAGCGGGAGGCTACGAGCAGTACTTC
many	.	TRBV5-1	TRBJ1-5	CASKRDAGQPQHF	TGCGCCAGCAAGAGGGATGCTGGACAGCCCCAGCATTTT
many	TRBD2	TRBV12-3/TRBV12-4	TRBJ2-5	CASSPTSGRVETQYF	TGTGCCAGCAGTCCCACTAGCGGGAGGGTGGAGACCCAGTACTTC
many	TRBD1	TRBV5-1	TRBJ2-1	CASSPRQGGNNEQFF	TGCGCCAGCAGCCCAAGACAGGGGGGGAACAATGAGCAGTTCTTC
many	.	TRBV29-1	TRBJ2-1	CSVEDFKLEQFF	TGCAGCGTTGAAGATTTTAAGCTAGAGCAGTTCTTC
few	TRBD1	TRBV12-3/TRBV12-4	TRBJ1-5	CASTGGTGQPQHF	TGTGCCAGCACAGGGGGCACAGGACAGCCCCAGCATTTT
.	.	TRBV18	TRBJ2-1	CASSPVLISYNEQFF	TGTGCCAGCTCACCTGTCCTGATCTCCTACAATGAGCAGTTCTTC
few	.	TRBV6-6	TRBJ2-7	CASKNSGGQLEQYF	TGTGCCAGCAAAAATAGCGGAGGACAGCTCGAGCAGTACTTC
many	.	TRBV10-1	TRBJ2-3	CASSPADVRSGTDTQYF	TGCGCCAGCAGTCCCGCGGACGTCCGAAGTGGGACAGATACGCAGTATTTT
few	.	TRBV7-2	TRBJ2-5	CARPDLGETQYF	TGTGCCAGACCAGATTTAGGAGAGACCCAGTACTTC
many	TRBD1	TRBV5-1	TRBJ1-1	CASSLPQTGGDEAFF	TGCGCCAGCAGCTTACCTCAGACAGGGGGGGACGAAGCTTTCTTT
many	.	TRBV5-1	TRBJ2-3	CASSLEGGTDTQYF	TGCGCCAGCAGCTTGGAGGGGGGGACAGATACGCAGTATTTT
many	.	TRBV27	TRBJ2-1	CASTYYNEQFF	TGTGCCAGCACTTATTACAATGAGCAGTTCTTC
many	TRBD1	TRBV18	TRBJ1-1	CASSPKKGTGFGNTEAFF	TGTGCCAGCTCACCAAAGAAAGGGACAGGGTTCGGGAACACTGAAGCTTTCTTT
many	.	TRBV4-2	TRBJ2-1	CASSQGPSPGNEQFF	TGTGCCAGCAGCCAAGGCCCAAGCCCAGGCAATGAGCAGTTCTTC
.	.	TRBV6-5	TRBJ2-3	CASSYSRRLDTQYF	TGTGCCAGCAGTTACTCGCGCCGGCTAGATACGCAGTATTTT
many	.	TRBV7-9	TRBJ2-1	CASSLALRDNEQFF	TGTGCCAGCAGCTTAGCGCTCAGAGACAATGAGCAGTTCTTC
.	.	TRBV29-1	TRBJ2-6	CSVAGLAEANVLTF	TGCAGCGTCGCAGGGTTGGCTGAGGCCAACGTCCTGACTTTC
many	.	TRBV29-1	TRBJ2-7	CSVRRGLNYEQYF	TGCAGCGTTAGACGGGGACTTAACTACGAGCAGTACTTC
many	.	TRBV7-2	TRBJ1-2	CASSLGPPGQGYGYTF	TGTGCCAGCAGCTTGGGACCCCCGGGTCAGGGTTATGGCTACACCTTC
few	.	TRBV13	TRBJ1-2	CASSGRRDGYTF	TGTGCCAGCAGTGGGAGGCGAGATGGCTACACCTTC
many	.	TRBV4-1	TRBJ1-5	CASSQVPPHRVGGSNQPQHF	TGCGCCAGCAGCCAAGTCCCCCCTCACAGGGTAGGGGGTAGCAATCAGCCCCAGCATTTT
many	.	TRBV18	TRBJ1-1	CASSPMGGDTEAFF	TGTGCCAGCTCACCAATGGGAGGGGACACTGAAGCTTTCTTT
many	TRBD2	TRBV5-1	TRBJ2-7	CASSSRTSGGYEQYF	TGCGCCAGCAGCTCCAGGACTAGCGGGGGCTACGAGCAGTACTTC
many	.	TRBV18	TRBJ2-1	CASSPPGPLEVF	TGTGCCAGCTCACCACCGGGACCTTTGGAGGTGTTC
many	.	TRBV21-1	TRBJ2-7	CASSKLRDRGMNSYEQYF	TGTGCCAGCAGCAAACTCCGGGACAGGGGAATGAATTCCTACGAGCAGTACTTC
many	.	TRBV6-1	TRBJ2-7	CATDGLASLPPPYEQYF	TGTGCCACGGACGGGCTGGCCAGTTTACCCCCACCCTACGAGCAGTACTTC
many	TRBD1	TRBV5-1	TRBJ1-1	CASSFRTGQGNTEAFF	TGCGCCAGCAGCTTCCGGACAGGGCAGGGGAACACTGAAGCTTTCTTT
many	.	TRBV19	TRBJ2-3	CASSIAGLSSTDTQYF	TGTGCCAGTAGTATAGCCGGCTTGTCTAGCACAGATACGCAGTATTTT
many	.	TRBV20-1	TRBJ1-2	CSARDHAGTGYTF	TGCAGTGCTAGAGATCACGCGGGTACTGGCTACACCTTC